The entry below gives a single T cell receptor beta chain sequence along with its context. What it binds is not known. The junction shows a germline mismatch at one end, possibly a read error. Here immunoSEQ multiplex PCR was the method, and the copy in TCRdb shows in-frame clones only, minus some. Among around 150,000 clones listed, approximately 90% were seen once. The sample originates from a study of T cell responses to AZD1222 COVID-19 vaccine. Findings and caveats of the study: Repertoire sampling occurred only after the peak T cell response.

CDR3 length equals 13 residues. Germline V gene data show CDR1 as KGHSH and CDR2 as LQKENI. This specimen consisted of peripheral blood, obtained on day 0 of AZD1222 vaccination. The receptor's source is an adult in good health. This sequence joins TRBV18 and TRBJ1-5; D unclear. The DNA for the CDR3 is TGTACCAGCTCACTCGCACAGAATCAGCCCCAGCATTTT. Translation: CTSSLAQNQPQHF.